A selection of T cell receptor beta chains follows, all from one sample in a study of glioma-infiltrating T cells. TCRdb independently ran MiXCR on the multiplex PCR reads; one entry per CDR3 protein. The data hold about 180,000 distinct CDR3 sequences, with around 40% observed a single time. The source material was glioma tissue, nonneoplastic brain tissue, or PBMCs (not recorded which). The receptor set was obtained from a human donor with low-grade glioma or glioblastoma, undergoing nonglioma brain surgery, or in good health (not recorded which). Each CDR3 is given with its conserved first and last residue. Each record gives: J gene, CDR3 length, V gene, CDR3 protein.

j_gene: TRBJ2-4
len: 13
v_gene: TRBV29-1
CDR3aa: CSVEDRTKNIQYF

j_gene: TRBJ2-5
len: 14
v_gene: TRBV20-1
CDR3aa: CSATGDSGEETQYF

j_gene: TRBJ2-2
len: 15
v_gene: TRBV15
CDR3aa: CATSMTNRNTGELFF

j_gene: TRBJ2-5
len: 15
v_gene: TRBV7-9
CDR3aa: CASSKTSGTGQTQYF

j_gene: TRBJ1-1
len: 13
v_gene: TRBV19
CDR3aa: CASSNRLPSEAFF

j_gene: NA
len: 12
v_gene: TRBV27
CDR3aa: CASSLDRNGYTF

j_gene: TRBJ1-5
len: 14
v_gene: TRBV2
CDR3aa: CASSAGQGNQPQHF

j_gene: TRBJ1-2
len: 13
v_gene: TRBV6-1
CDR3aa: CASSDYIGDGYTF

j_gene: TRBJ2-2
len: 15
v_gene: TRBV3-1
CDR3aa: CASSPGTAKTGELFF

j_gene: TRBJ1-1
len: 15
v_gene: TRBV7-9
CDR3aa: CASSTSGLGDTEAFF

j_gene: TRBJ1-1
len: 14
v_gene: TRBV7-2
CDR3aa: CASSPTKGLAEAFF

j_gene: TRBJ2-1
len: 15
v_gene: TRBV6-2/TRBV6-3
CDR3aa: CAGRKLGASYNEEFF

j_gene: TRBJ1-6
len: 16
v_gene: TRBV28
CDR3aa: CASSSTSYRGRSTLHF

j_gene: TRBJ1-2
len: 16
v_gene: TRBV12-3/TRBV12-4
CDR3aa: CASSQSRTGANYGYTF

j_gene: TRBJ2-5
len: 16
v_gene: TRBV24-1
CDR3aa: CATSDQRQGTRETQYF

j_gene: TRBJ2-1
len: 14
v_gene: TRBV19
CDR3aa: CASRRGNRYNEQFF

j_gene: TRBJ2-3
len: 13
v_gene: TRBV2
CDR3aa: CASSAAHPDTQYF